A single sample gave rise to the 29 T cell receptor beta chains below, sequenced in a study of T cell responses to AZD1222 COVID-19 vaccine. Measured with immunoSEQ multiplex PCR; TCRdb has only the in-frame clones, and not every one. The data hold some 150,000 clones, with just over 90% observed a single time. The source material was peripheral blood, sampled on day 0 of AZD1222 vaccination. All receptors come from an adult in good health.

This clone was seen a single time. The V and J genes are TRBV5-4 and TRBJ2-1; TRBD1 is a possible D gene (5 bases). CDR3 length equals 13 residues. Trimming removed 4 bases at V and 6 bases at J, with 11 bases between. CDR1 is SGHNT, CDR2 YYREEE, per germline (reference sequence). The CDR3 region has the DNA TGTGCCAGCAGCGTTGACAGCCTCAATGAGCAGTTCTTC. Its translation is CASSVDSLNEQFF.

The rearrangement joins TRBV2 to TRBJ1-3; TRBD1 matches at 7 bases. The CDR3 covers 15 residues. CDR1 and CDR2 from the germline V gene are SNHLY and FYNNEI. Trimming at V came to 6 bases and at J to 3 bases, leaving 8 bases not matched to a gene. Written as DNA, the CDR3 is TGTGCCAGCAGGAGGGGGCAGGGTAATGGAAACACCATATATTTT. Its translation is CASRRGQGNGNTIYF.

This chain joins TRBV3-1 (or the pseudogene TRBV3-2) and TRBJ2-1; 13 bases align to TRBD2. Germline CDR1 LGHDT, CDR2 YNNKEL (reference sequence). With V trimmed by 4 bases and J by 6 bases, 9 bases remained unmatched. The CDR3 is made up of 17 amino acids. CDR3 sequence (DNA): TGTGCCAGCAGCCTCAAGCGGACTAGCGGGGGTACCAATGAGCAGTTCTTC. Translating gives CASSLKRTSGGTNEQFF.

This clone was detected only once. The rearrangement links TRBV7-9 to TRBJ1-1, with D possibly TRBD1 on 6 matching bases. The CDR3 covers 14 residues. Trimming cost V 7 bases and J 1 base, with 13 bases left between them. Looked up from germline, CDR1 is SEHNR and CDR2 is FQNEAQ (reference sequence). CDR3 sequence (DNA): TGTGCCAGCACCCCCCTAGGGGGGAACACTGAAGCTTTCTTT. Translating gives CASTPLGGNTEAFF.

This clone was found a few times. The chain couples TRBV6-5 to TRBJ1-1, with D unclear. The V gene lost 9 bases and the J gene lost 2 bases, with 7 bases spanning the gap. This CDR3 comprises 11 residues. Germline V CDR1 and CDR2: MNHEY, SVGAGI. The chain's CDR3 is CASRYNTEAFF. In nucleotides, the CDR3 is TGTGCCAGTCGGTATAACACTGAAGCTTTCTTT.

Only one count was recorded for this clone. The V and J genes are TRBV4-1 and TRBJ2-1; 8 bases are a match to TRBD1. Germline-derived CDR1 and CDR2 are MGHRA and YSYEKL. This CDR3 region has 15 residues. V was pared by 2 bases and J by 7 bases, with 7 bases of the junction left unmatched. As DNA, the CDR3 is TGCGCCAGCAGCCAACCGGGACAGGTTCTTAATGAGCAGTTCTTC. Translation gives CASSQPGQVLNEQFF.

About this clone: Other DNA variants within this sample encode the same CDR3. This chain joins TRBV7-3 and TRBJ1-1; D gene ambiguous. This CDR3 contains 13 residues. V was cut by 0 bases and J by 0 bases, with 2 bases left in between. The germline gives CDR1 SGHTA, CDR2 FQGTGA. The CDR3 DNA is TGTGCCAGCAGCTTAACTCTGAACACTGAAGCTTTCTTT. Translating gives CASSLTLNTEAFF.

The V gene is TRBV5-4, the J gene TRBJ1-1; no clear D gene. Trimming removed 4 bases at V and 1 base at J, with 11 bases between. Germline V gene data show CDR1 as SGHNT and CDR2 as YYREEE (reference sequence). The CDR3 contains 14 residues. The CDR3 reads CASSPSWANTEAFF. The DNA for the CDR3 is TGTGCCAGCAGCCCCAGTTGGGCGAACACTGAAGCTTTCTTT.

CDR3 amino acids: CSASWSRGGQPQHF. For the CDR3, the DNA is TGCAGTGCTAGTTGGTCCAGGGGCGGGCAGCCCCAGCATTTT. The V call is TRBV20-1, the J call TRBJ1-5; the D gene is possibly TRBD1 (6 bases). V lost 3 bases to trimming and J lost 7 bases, with 16 bases between them. This CDR3 is 14 amino acids long. Germline CDR1 reads DFQATT; CDR2 reads SNEGSKA (reference sequence).

This chain's CDR3 is CASSLDTGGGETQYF. The CDR3 region has the DNA TGCGCCAGCAGCTTGGACACCGGGGGTGGAGAGACCCAGTACTTC. V usage is TRBV5-1 and J usage is TRBJ2-5, with D possibly being TRBD2 (6 bases). The CDR3 totals 15 residues. Germline assignment: CDR1 SGHRS and CDR2 YFSETQ. V shed 0 bases and J shed 4 bases, with 13 bases lying between them.

The chain combines TRBV12-5 with TRBJ2-7; 9 nucleotides match TRBD2. The CDR3 spans 12 residues. Trimming at V came to 5 bases and at J to 9 bases, leaving 5 bases not matched to a gene. The germline V gene has CDR1 LGHNT and CDR2 FRNRAP. CDR3 protein: CASGATAGGQYF. The CDR3 DNA follows: TGTGCTAGTGGTGCCACAGCGGGGGGGCAGTACTTC.

This clone was seen just once. This chain joins TRBV7-3 and TRBJ2-7; 9 bases are shared with TRBD1. The CDR3 extends over 15 amino acids. V lost 0 bases to trimming and J lost 7 bases; unmatched junction nucleotides: 7. Germline V gene sequence: CDR1 SGHTA, CDR2 FQGTGA. This CDR3 is CASSLTLSGTGEQYF. The CDR3 DNA is TGTGCCAGCAGCTTAACCCTTTCCGGGACAGGGGAGCAGTACTTC.

The rearrangement links TRBV5-1 to TRBJ1-4; TRBD1 agrees at 8 bases. The V segment lost 0 bases and the J segment 6 bases; nucleotides outside the gene matches: 13. The germline gives CDR1 SGHRS, CDR2 YFSETQ. CDR3 length: 18 amino acids. The CDR3 reads CASSLAGGAGIGDEKLFF. CDR3 nucleotide sequence: TGCGCCAGCAGCTTGGCAGGGGGCGCGGGGATAGGAGATGAAAAACTGTTTTTT.

The chain combines TRBV5-1 with TRBJ2-3; D is perhaps TRBD1 (6 bases). Germline values: CDR1 SGHRS, CDR2 YFSETQ. There are 15 residues in the CDR3. The germline V and J ends were trimmed by 2 bases and 2 bases, with 12 bases remaining between them. CDR3 in amino acids: CASSLQGGSTDTQYF. The CDR3 nucleotides read TGCGCCAGCAGCTTACAGGGCGGGTCCACAGATACGCAGTATTTT. Full variable domain (rest looked up from reference TRBV5-1 and TRBJ2-3): KAGVTQTPRYLIKTRGQQVTLSCSPISGHRSVSWYQQTPGQGLQFLFEYFSETQRNKGNFPGRFSGRQFSNSRSEMNVSTLELGDSALYLCASSLQGGSTDTQYFGPGTRLTVL.

The count of this clone is one. This chain uses TRBV11-2 with TRBJ1-1; TRBD1 agrees at 7 bases. Germline loops: CDR1 SGHAT, CDR2 FQNNGV. Trimming cost V 4 bases and J 6 bases; bases outside gene matches: 14. This CDR3 region has 16 residues. The DNA of the CDR3 is TGTGCCAGCAGCTCACCCCATGCAGGGGGTCTGGCTGAAGCTTTCTTT. Its protein is CASSSPHAGGLAEAFF.

This clone was picked up one time. V gene TRBV21-1 combines with J gene TRBJ1-4. TRBV21-1 represents a pseudogene. The CDR3 runs to 16 residues. The CDR3 is CASSREQLPFTEKLFF. The CDR3, as DNA: TGTGCCAGCAGCAGGGAACAGCTACCTTTTACCGAAAAACTGTTTTTT.

This sequence joins TRBV6-5 and TRBJ1-1, with no clear D. CDR1 is MNHEY and CDR2 is SVGAGI in the germline V gene. The CDR3 consists of 13 residues. V gave up 3 bases and J gave up 5 bases, with 10 bases separating them. The CDR3 sequence: CASSYGVGTEAFF. The CDR3 DNA sequence: TGTGCCAGCAGTTATGGGGTTGGAACTGAAGCTTTCTTT.

The V and J genes are TRBV30 and TRBJ1-6; D might be TRBD1 (5 bases). From germline, CDR1 is GTSNPN and CDR2 SVGIG (reference sequence). The CDR3 extends over 14 amino acids. V lost 4 bases and J 8 bases, leaving 15 bases between the germline ends. CDR3 amino acids: CAWTRGAVYSPLHF. CDR3 sequence (DNA): TGTGCCTGGACTAGAGGGGCAGTGTATTCACCCCTCCACTTT.

V gene TRBV9 combines with J gene TRBJ2-7; D is ambiguous. Germline CDR1 and CDR2: SGDLS and YYNGEE. The CDR3 has 14 residues. V was trimmed by 0 bases and J by 2 bases, leaving 9 bases between them. The CDR3 DNA sequence: TGTGCCAGCAGCGTAGAGGACGGCACCTACGAGCAGTACTTC. Translation: CASSVEDGTYEQYF.

This sequence joins TRBV9 and TRBJ2-7, with D maybe TRBD1 (5 bases). CDR1 and CDR2 from the germline V gene are SGDLS and YYNGEE. V was shortened by 0 bases and J by 2 bases, with 9 bases between the two germline ends. The length of the CDR3 is 14 residues. The CDR3 nucleotides are TGTGCCAGCAGCGTAGGATTACAGGCCTACGAGCAGTACTTC. Protein sequence: CASSVGLQAYEQYF.

This chain uses TRBV29-1 with TRBJ1-3; D ambiguous. Germline values: CDR1 SQVTM, CDR2 ANQGSEA. With 7 bases removed from V and 4 bases from J, the gap between germline ends came to 11 bases. The CDR3 runs 12 residues. CDR3 protein: CSDPSGGNTIYF. CDR3 DNA sequence: TGCAGCGACCCCTCGGGGGGAAACACCATATATTTT. The full variable domain, its missing parts supplied by reference TRBV29-1 and TRBJ1-3, is SAVISQKPSRDICQRGTSLTIQCQVDSQVTMMFWYRQQPGQSLTLIATANQGSEATYESGFVIDKFPISRPNLTFSTLTVSNMSPEDSSIYLCSDPSGGNTIYFGEGSWLTVV.

The gene calls are TRBV6-5 and TRBJ1-4; D is unclear. Germline CDR1 and CDR2: MNHEY and SVGAGI. The CDR3 covers 15 residues. Trimming stripped 5 bases from V and 0 bases from J, with 10 bases between. The CDR3, as DNA: TGTGCCAGCAGTAGCGAGAGTTCAACTAATGAAAAACTGTTTTTT. Translation: CASSSESSTNEKLFF.

This chain connects TRBV6-5 to TRBJ2-5, with D possibly being TRBD2 (6 bases). V lost 5 bases and J lost 4, with 11 bases in between. This CDR3 comprises 13 residues. CDR1 is MNHEY and CDR2 is SVGAGI in the germline V gene. CDR3 region: CASSNLGGETQYF. The CDR3 DNA reads TGTGCCAGCAGTAATTTGGGGGGAGAGACCCAGTACTTC.

The chain is built from TRBV6-5 and TRBJ2-7; a possible D gene is TRBD2 (5 bases). V dropped 6 bases and J dropped 6 bases, with 18 bases sitting between them. The germline V gene has CDR1 MNHEY and CDR2 SVGAGI. The CDR3 consists of 14 residues. CDR3 region: CASSMTWARAEQYF. Written as DNA, the CDR3 is TGTGCCAGCAGCATGACCTGGGCGCGGGCCGAGCAGTACTTC.

V usage is TRBV19 and J usage is TRBJ1-3; D is uncertain. The CDR3 is made up of 15 amino acids. The germline CDR1 and CDR2 sequences are LNHDA and SQIVND (reference sequence). V lost 5 bases, J lost 2 bases, and 13 bases lay in between. The CDR3 protein is CASSFALVPGNTIYF. The CDR3 region has the DNA TGTGCCAGTAGTTTCGCACTCGTTCCTGGAAACACCATATATTTT.

This clone has just one count. This chain links TRBV7-9 with TRBJ1-3; a weak D match, TRBD1 (5 bases). Germline V gene lookup returns CDR1 SEHNR and CDR2 FQNEAQ (reference sequence). The CDR3 consists of 15 residues. With 4 bases removed from V and 11 bases from J, the gap between germline ends came to 21 bases. DNA for the CDR3: TGTGCCAGCAGCTCTCTGACAGTTAGGACCGTCCCCATATATTTT. It is translated as CASSSLTVRTVPIYF.

This clone has a single count. V gene TRBV13 combines with J gene TRBJ2-5; a weak D match, TRBD2 (6 bases). Germline V gene sequence: CDR1 PRHDT, CDR2 FYEKMQ (reference sequence). The CDR3 has 13 residues. Trimming took 5 bases from V and 7 from J, leaving 14 bases between them. The CDR3, as DNA: TGTGCCAGCAGCCCAGGAGGGATTGGGACCCAGTACTTC. Its translation is CASSPGGIGTQYF.

The table lists this clone with a count of one. The chain is built from TRBV30 and TRBJ2-4, with D perhaps matching TRBD1 (5 bases). Trimming stripped 0 bases from V and 3 bases from J, with 6 bases between. Germline-derived CDR1 and CDR2 are GTSNPN and SVGIG (reference sequence). The CDR3 is 13 residues long. CDR3 DNA: TGTGCCTGGAGTGTAGGGGTCAAAAACATTCAGTACTTC. Translating it yields CAWSVGVKNIQYF.

This chain uses TRBV28 with TRBJ2-2; 9 positions match TRBD1. The germline gives CDR1 MDHEN, CDR2 SYDVKM. With V trimmed by 6 bases and J by 0 bases, 2 bases remained unmatched. The length of the CDR3 is 15 residues. The CDR3: CASRTGGANTGELFF. The CDR3 region has the DNA TGTGCCAGCAGGACAGGGGGTGCGAACACCGGGGAGCTGTTTTTT.